The subject of this entry is one T cell receptor (beta chain). The sample carries other DNA sequences with the same CDR3. This specimen belongs to a study of PD-L1 blockade in urothelial cancer. As for the study in general: The researchers analyzed blood 3 weeks (second dose) and 6 weeks after treatment start. A median blood sample held about 140,000 T cells and roughly 79,000 unique TCRs.

The CDR3 is made up of 12 amino acids. Trimming removed 0 bases from V and 9 bases from J, with 6 bases in between. The germline CDR1 and CDR2 sequences are SGDLS and YYNGEE. The protocol was immunoSEQ multiplex PCR, while the TCRdb copy is restricted to in-frame clones and leaves out a portion. The sample carries under 40,000 clones, about four fifths recorded once. The TCR sequence derives from a man between 70 and 80 years old with urothelial cancer. V and J are TRBV9 and TRBJ2-2; D unclear. Sequenced material: PBMCs, taken around atezolizumab (anti-PD-L1) treatment. In DNA form, the CDR3 reads TGTGCCAGCAGCGTAGGGCAGAGGGAGCTGTTTTTT. Translating it yields CASSVGQRELFF.